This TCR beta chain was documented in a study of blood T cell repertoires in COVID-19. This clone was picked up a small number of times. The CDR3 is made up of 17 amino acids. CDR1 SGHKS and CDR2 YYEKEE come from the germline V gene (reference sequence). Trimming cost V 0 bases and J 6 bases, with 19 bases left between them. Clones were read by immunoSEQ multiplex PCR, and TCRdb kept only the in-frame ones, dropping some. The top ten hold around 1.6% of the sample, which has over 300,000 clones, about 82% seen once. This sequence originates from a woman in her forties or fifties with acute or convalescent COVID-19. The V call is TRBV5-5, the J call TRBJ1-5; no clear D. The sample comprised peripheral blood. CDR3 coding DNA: TGTGCCAGCAGCTTGGCCGTAAGCAGGTTTCTGGGTCAGCCCCAGCATTTT. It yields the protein CASSLAVSRFLGQPQHF.